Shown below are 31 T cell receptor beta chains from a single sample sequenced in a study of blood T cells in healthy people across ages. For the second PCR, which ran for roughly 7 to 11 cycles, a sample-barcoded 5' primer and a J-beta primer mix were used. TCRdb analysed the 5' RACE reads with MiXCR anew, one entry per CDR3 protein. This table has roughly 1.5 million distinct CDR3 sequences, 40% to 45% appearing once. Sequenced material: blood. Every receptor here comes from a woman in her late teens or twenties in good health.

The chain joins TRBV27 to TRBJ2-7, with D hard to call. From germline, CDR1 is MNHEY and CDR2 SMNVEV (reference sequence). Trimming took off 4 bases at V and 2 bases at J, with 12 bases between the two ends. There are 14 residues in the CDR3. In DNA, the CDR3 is TGTGCCAGCAGTTCGAACTCCCGTCCCTACGAGCAGTACTTC. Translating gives CASSSNSRPYEQYF.

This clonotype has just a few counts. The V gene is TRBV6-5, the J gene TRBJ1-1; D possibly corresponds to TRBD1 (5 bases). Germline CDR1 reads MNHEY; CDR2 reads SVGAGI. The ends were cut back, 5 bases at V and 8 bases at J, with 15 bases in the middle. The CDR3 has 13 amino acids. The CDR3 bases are TGTGCCAGCAGTGACTTCGGCGACAGAGAAGCTTTCTTT. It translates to CASSDFGDREAFF.

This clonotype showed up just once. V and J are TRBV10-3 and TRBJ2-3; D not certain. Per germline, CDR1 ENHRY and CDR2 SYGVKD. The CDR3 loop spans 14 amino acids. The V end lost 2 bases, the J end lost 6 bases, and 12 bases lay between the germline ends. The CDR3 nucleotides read TGTGCCATCAGTGAGGCGAATGCCCAGGATACGCAGTATTTT. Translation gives CAISEANAQDTQYF.

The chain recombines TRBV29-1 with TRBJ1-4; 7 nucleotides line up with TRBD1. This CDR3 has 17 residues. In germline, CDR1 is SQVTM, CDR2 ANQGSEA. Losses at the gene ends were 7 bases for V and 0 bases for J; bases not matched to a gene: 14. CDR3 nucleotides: TGCAGCGCAAGAGATTGGGACAGACGAGCAACTAATGAAAAACTGTTTTTT. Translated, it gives CSARDWDRRATNEKLFF.

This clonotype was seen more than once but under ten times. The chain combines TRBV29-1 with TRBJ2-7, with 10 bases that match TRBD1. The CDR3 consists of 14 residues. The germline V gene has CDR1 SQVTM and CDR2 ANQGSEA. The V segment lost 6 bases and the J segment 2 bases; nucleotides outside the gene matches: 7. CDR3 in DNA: TGCAGCGTACCGGGGACAGGGGACCCCTACGAGCAGTACTTC. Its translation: CSVPGTGDPYEQYF.

CDR3 DNA sequence: TGTGCCAGCAGCCAAGGACAGGGGTTTAATTCACCCCTCCACTTT. Its translation: CASSQGQGFNSPLHF. The chain couples TRBV14 to TRBJ1-6; 8 positions agree with TRBD1. V was pared by 1 base and J by 6 bases, with 2 bases of the junction left unmatched. CDR1 and CDR2 (germline): SGHDN, FVKESK. The length of the CDR3 is 15 residues. Using reference TRBV14 and TRBJ1-6 for the parts outside the CDR3, the full variable domain is EAGVTQFPSHSVIEKGQTVTLRCDPISGHDNLYWYRRVMGKEIKFLLHFVKESKQDESGMPNNRFLAERTGGTYSTLKVQPAELEDSGVYFCASSQGQGFNSPLHFGNGTRLTVT.

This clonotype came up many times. The CDR3 DNA sequence: TGTGCCAGCAGTTACGACCCTAGCGGGAGTTACGAGCAGTACTTC. It encodes CASSYDPSGSYEQYF. The J gene is TRBJ2-7, the V gene TRBV6-2 or TRBV6-3; 10 bases line up with TRBD2. V trimming: 2 bases; J trimming: 4 bases; junction bases outside the gene matches: 5. The germline V gene encodes CDR1 MNHEY and CDR2 SVGEGT. CDR3 length: 15 amino acids.

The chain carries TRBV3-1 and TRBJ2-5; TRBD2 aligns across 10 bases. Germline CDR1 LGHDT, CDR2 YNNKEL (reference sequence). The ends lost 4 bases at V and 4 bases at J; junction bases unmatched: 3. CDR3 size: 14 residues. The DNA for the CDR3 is TGTGCCAGCAGCCCTAGCGGGAGCCTAGAGACCCAGTACTTC. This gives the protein CASSPSGSLETQYF.

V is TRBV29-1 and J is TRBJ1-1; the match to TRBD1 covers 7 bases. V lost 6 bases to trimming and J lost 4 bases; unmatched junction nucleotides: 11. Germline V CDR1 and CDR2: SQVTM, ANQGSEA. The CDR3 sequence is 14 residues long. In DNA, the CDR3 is TGCAGCGTGGCTGACAGGGTTGGGGGCACTGAAGCTTTCTTT. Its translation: CSVADRVGGTEAFF.

The CDR3 DNA follows: TGCGCCAGCAGCCCATGGACAGCGAAAGAGACCCAGTACTTC. It yields the protein CASSPWTAKETQYF. The chain links TRBV4-3 to TRBJ2-5; D is perhaps TRBD1 (6 bases). CDR3 length: 14 residues. From germline, CDR1 is LGHNA and CDR2 YSLEER. Trimming stripped 4 bases from V and 3 bases from J, with 12 bases between.

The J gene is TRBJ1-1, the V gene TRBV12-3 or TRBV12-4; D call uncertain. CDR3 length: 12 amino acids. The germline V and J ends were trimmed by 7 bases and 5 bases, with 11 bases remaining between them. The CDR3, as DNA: TGTGCCAGCACCTCCTGGGGTACTGAAGCTTTCTTT. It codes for CASTSWGTEAFF.

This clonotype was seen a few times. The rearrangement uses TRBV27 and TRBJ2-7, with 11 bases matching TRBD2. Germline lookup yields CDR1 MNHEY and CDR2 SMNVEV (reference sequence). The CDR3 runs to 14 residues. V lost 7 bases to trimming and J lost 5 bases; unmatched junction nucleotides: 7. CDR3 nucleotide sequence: TGTGCCAGCACCATTAGCGGGAGGGGCCACGAGCAGTACTTC. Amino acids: CASTISGRGHEQYF.

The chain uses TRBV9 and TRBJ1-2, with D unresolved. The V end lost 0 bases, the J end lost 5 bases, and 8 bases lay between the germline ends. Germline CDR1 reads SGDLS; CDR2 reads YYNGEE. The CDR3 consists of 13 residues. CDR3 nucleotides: TGTGCCAGCAGCGTAGGAGCAGCGTATGGCTACACCTTC. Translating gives CASSVGAAYGYTF.

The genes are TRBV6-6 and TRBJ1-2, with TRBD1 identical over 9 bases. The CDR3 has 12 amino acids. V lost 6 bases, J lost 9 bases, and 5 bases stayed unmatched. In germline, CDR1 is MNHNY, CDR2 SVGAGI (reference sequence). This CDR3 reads CASRWDRDRYTF. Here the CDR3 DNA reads TGTGCCAGCAGATGGGACAGGGACCGCTACACCTTC.

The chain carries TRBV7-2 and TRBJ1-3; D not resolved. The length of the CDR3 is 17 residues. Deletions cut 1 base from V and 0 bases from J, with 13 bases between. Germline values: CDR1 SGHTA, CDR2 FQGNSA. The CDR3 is CASSLGHQGTSGNTIYF. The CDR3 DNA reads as TGTGCCAGCAGCTTAGGACACCAAGGAACCTCTGGAAACACCATATATTTT.

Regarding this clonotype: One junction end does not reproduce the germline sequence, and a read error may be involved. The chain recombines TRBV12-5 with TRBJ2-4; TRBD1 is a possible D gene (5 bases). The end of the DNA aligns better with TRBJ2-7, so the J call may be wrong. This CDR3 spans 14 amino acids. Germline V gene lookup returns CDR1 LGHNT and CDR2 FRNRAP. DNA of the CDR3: TGTGCTGGTGGTAGGGGAACCCTCTCGGACGAGCAGTACTTC. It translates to CAGGRGTLSDEQYF.

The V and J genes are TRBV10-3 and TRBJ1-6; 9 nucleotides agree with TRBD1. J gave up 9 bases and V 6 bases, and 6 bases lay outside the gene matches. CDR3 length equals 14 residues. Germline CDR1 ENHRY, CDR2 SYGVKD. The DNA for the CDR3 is TGTGCCATCAGCGGACAGGGGAGTATTTCACCCCTCCACTTT. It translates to CAISGQGSISPLHF.

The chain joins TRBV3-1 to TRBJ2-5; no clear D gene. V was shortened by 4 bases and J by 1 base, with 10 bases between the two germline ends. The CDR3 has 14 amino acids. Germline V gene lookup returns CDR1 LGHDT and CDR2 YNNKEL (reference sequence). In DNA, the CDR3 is TGTGCCAGCAGCCTAAACCGGCTCCAAGAGACCCAGTACTTC. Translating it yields CASSLNRLQETQYF.

CDR3 DNA: TGTGCCAGCAGCTTAGTAGCGGGGGGAGGGGTCCGCCATACGCAGTATTTT. Residues: CASSLVAGGGVRHTQYF. The chain has TRBV7-2 and TRBJ2-3, with 10 bases identical to TRBD2. Germline assignment: CDR1 SGHTA and CDR2 FQGNSA. The trim removed 1 base at V and 7 bases at J, leaving 11 bases unmatched. The CDR3 totals 17 residues. The full variable domain, its missing parts supplied by reference TRBV7-2 and TRBJ2-3, is GAGVSQSPSNKVTEKGKDVELRCDPISGHTALYWYRQSLGQGLEFLIYFQGNSAPDKSGLPSDRFSAERTGGSVSTLTIQRTQQEDSAVYLCASSLVAGGGVRHTQYFGPGTRLTVL.

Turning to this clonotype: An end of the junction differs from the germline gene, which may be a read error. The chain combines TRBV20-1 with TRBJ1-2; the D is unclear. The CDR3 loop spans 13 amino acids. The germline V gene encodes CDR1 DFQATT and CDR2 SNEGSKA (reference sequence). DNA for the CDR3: TGCAGTGCTGGAGATTCACGTAACTATGGCTACACCTTC. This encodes CSAGDSRNYGYTF.

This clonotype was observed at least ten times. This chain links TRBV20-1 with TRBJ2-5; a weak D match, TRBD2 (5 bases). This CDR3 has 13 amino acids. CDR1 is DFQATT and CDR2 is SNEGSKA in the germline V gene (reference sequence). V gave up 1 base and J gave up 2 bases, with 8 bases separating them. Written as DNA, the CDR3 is TGCAGTGCTAGAGGGACGGGACAAGAGACCCAGTACTTC. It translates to CSARGTGQETQYF.

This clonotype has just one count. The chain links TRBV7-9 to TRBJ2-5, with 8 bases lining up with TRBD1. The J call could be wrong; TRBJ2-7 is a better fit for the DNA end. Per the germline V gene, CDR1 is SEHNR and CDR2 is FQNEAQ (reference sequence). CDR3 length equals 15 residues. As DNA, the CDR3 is TGTGCCAGCAGCCATCGGGACAGGTTGTCTTACGAGCAGTACTTC. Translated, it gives CASSHRDRLSYEQYF.

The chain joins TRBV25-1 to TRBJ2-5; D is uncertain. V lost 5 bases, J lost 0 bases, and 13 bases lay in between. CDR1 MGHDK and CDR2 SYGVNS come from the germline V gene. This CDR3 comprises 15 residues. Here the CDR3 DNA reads TGTGCCAGCAGTTGGAATTATGAGGACCAAGAGACCCAGTACTTC. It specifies CASSWNYEDQETQYF.

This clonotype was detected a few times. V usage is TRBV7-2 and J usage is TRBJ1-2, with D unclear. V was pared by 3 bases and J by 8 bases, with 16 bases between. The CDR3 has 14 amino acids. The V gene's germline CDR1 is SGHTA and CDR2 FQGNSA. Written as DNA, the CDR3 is TGTGCCAGCAGCTTCCAGGCCTCTATTAGGGGCTACACCTTC. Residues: CASSFQASIRGYTF. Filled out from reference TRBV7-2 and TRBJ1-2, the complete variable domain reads GAGVSQSPSNKVTEKGKDVELRCDPISGHTALYWYRQSLGQGLEFLIYFQGNSAPDKSGLPSDRFSAERTGGSVSTLTIQRTQQEDSAVYLCASSFQASIRGYTFGSGTRLTVV.

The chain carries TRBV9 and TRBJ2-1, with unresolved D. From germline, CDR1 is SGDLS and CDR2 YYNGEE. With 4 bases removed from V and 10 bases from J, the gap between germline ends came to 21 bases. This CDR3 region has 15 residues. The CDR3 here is CASSTSFFGNYEQFF. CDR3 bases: TGTGCCAGCAGCACCTCCTTCTTCGGAAACTACGAGCAGTTCTTC.

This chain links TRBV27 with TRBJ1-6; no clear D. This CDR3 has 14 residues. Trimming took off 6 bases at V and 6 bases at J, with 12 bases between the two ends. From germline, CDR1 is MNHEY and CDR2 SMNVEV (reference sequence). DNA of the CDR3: TGTGCCAGCAGCCAGGAAGGCCCTAATTCACCCCTCCACTTT. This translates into CASSQEGPNSPLHF.

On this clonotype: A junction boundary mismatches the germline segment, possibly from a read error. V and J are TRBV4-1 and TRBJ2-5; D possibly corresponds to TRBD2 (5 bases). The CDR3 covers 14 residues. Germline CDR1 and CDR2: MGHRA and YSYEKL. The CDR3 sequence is CSSSQAAVGETQYF. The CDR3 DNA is TGCTCCAGCAGCCAAGCGGCGGTTGGTGAGACCCAGTACTTC.

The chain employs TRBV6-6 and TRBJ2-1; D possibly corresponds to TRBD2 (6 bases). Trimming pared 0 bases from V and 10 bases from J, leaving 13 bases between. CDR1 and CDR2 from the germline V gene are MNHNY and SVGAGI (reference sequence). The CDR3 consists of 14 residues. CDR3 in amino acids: CASSYSTSLREQFF. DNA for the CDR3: TGTGCCAGCAGTTACTCGACTAGTCTGCGCGAGCAGTTCTTC.

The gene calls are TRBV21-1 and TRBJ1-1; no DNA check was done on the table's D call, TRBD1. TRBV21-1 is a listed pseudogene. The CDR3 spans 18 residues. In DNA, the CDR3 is TGTGCCAGCAGCAAAGTATTCCCGGTTCCGCAGGGGTCGTCTGAAGCTTTCTTT. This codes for CASSKVFPVPQGSSEAFF.

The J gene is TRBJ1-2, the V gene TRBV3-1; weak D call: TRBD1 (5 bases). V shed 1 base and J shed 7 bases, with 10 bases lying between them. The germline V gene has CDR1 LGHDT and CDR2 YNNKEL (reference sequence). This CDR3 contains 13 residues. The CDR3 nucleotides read TGTGCCAGCAGCCAAGCTCAGGGTCTTGGCTACACCTTC. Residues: CASSQAQGLGYTF.

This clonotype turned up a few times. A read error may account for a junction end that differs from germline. The CDR3 coding sequence is TGTGCCATCAGTGAGTCGAGTGGCAGGGGTAATCACCCCCAGCATTTT. This encodes CAISESSGRGNHPQHF. The chain carries TRBV10-3 and TRBJ1-5, with D possibly TRBD1 on 6 matching bases. From germline, CDR1 is ENHRY and CDR2 SYGVKD. CDR3 length: 16 amino acids.